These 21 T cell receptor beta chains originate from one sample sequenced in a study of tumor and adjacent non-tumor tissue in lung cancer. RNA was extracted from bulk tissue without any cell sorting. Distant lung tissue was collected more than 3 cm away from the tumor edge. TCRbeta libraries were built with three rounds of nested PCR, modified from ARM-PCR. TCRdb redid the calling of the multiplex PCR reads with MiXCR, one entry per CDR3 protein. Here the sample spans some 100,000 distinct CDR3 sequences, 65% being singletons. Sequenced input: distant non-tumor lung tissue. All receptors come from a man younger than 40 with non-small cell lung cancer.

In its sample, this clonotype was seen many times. The CDR3 reads CSVVRSNQPQHF. The CDR3 nucleotides are TGCAGCGTTGTTCGGAGCAATCAGCCCCAGCATTTT. V gene TRBV29-1 combines with J gene TRBJ1-5, with unresolved D. The CDR3 is 12 residues long. CDR1 is SQVTM and CDR2 is ANQGSEA in the germline V gene. V shed 4 bases and J shed 1 base, with 5 bases lying between them.

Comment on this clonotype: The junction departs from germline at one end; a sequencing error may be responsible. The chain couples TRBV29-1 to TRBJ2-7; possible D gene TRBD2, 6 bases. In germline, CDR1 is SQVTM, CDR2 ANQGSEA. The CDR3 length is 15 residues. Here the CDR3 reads CSAEDREWGSYEQYF. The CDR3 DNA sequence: TGCAGCGCTGAAGATCGGGAGTGGGGGTCCTACGAGCAGTACTTC.

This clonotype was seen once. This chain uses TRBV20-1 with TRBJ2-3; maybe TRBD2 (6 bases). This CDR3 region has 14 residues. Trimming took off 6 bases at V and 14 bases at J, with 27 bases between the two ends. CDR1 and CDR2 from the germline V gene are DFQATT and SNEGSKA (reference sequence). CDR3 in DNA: TGCAGTGCGGTAGGCGGACTAATTCTAGATACACGGTATTTT. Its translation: CSAVGGLILDTRYF.

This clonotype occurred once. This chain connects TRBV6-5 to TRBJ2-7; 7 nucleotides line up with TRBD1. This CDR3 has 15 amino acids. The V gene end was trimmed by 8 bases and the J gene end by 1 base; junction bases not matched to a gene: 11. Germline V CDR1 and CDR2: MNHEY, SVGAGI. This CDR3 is CASGCSRTGSYEQYF. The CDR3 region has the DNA TGTGCCAGCGGTTGCTCCAGGACAGGTTCCTACGAGCAGTACTTC.

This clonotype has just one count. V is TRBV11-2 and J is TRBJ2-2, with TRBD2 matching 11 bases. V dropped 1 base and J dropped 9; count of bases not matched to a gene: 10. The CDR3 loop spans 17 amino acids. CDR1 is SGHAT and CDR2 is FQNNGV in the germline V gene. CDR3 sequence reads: CASSLGGLAGGTRELFF. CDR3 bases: TGTGCCAGCAGCTTAGGGGGGCTAGCGGGAGGTACCAGGGAGCTGTTTTTT. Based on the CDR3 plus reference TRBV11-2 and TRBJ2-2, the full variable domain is EAGVAQSPRYKIIEKRQSVAFWCNPISGHATLYWYQQILGQGPKLLIQFQNNGVVDDSQLPKDRFSAERLKGVDSTLKIQPAKLEDSAVYLCASSLGGLAGGTRELFFGEGSRLTVL.

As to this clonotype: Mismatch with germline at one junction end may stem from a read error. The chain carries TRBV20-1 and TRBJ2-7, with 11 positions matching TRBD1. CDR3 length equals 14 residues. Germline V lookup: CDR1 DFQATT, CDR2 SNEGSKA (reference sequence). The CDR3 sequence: CSAQFQDRGLEQYF. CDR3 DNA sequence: TGCAGTGCTCAGTTCCAGGACAGGGGGCTTGAGCAGTACTTT.

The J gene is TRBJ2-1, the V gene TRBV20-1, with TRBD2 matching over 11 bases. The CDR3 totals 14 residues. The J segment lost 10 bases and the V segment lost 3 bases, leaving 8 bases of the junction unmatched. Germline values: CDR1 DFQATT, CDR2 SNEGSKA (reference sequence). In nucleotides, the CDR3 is TGCAGTGCTAGTAAAGGGACTAGCGGTAACGAGCAGTTCTTC. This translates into CSASKGTSGNEQFF.

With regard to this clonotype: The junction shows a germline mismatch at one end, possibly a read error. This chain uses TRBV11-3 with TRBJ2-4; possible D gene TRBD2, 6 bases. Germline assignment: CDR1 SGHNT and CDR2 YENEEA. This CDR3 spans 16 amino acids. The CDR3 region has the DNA TGTACCAGCAACTTCGGGAGCTTAATAGCCAAAAACATTCAGTACTTC. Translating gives CTSNFGSLIAKNIQYF.

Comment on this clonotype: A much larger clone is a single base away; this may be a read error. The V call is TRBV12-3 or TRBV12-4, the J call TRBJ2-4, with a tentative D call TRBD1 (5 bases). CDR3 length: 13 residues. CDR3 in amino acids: CVSSGAAKNIQYF. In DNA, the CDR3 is TGTGTCAGCAGTGGGGCCGCCAAAAACATTCAGTACTTC.

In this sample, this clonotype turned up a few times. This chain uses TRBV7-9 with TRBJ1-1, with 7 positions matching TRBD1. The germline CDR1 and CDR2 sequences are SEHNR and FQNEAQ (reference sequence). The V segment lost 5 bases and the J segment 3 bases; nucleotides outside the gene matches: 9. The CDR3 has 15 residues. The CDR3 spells CASSPPTGRHTEAFF. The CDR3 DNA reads TGTGCCAGCAGCCCCCCGACAGGGCGACACACTGAAGCTTTCTTT.

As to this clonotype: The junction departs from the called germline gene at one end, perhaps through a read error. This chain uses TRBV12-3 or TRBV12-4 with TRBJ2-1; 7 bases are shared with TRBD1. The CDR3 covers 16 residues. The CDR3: CASTLISEGAGNEQFF. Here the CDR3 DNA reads TGTGCCAGCACCCTGATTAGCGAGGGGGCCGGTAATGAGCAATTCTTC.

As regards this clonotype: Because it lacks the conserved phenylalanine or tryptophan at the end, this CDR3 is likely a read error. DNA of the CDR3: TGCAGCGTCTCAATGGACATGATCGGCTCCTACGAGCAGTACATC. Translation gives CSVSMDMIGSYEQYI. The V gene is TRBV29-1, the J gene TRBJ2-7; maybe TRBD1 (5 bases). V lost 6 bases and J 0 bases, leaving 18 bases between the germline ends. In germline, CDR1 is SQVTM, CDR2 ANQGSEA. This CDR3 is 15 amino acids long.

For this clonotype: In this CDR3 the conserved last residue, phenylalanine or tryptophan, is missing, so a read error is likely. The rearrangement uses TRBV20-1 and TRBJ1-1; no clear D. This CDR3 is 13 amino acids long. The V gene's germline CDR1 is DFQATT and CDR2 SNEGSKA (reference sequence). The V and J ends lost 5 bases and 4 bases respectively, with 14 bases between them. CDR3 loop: CSAPQKTGTEAFI. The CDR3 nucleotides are TGCAGTGCTCCACAGAAGACCGGCACTGAAGCTTTCATT.

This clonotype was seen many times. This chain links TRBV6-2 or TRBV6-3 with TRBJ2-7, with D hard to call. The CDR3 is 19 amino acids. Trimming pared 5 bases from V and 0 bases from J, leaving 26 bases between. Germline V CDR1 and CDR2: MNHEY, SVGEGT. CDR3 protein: CASSTRLQSNWKLSYEQYF. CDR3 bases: TGTGCCAGCAGTACGCGACTCCAAAGTAACTGGAAACTCTCCTACGAGCAGTACTTC.

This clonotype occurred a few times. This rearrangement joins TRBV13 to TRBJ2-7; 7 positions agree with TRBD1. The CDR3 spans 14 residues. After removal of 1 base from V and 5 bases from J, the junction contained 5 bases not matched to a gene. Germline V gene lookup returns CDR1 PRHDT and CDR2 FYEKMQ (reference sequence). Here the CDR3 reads CASSLERGLDEQYF. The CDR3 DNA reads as TGTGCCAGCAGCTTAGAGAGGGGGCTCGACGAGCAGTACTTC. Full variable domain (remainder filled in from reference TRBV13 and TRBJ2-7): AAGVIQSPRHLIKEKRETATLKCYPIPRHDTVYWYQQGPGQDPQFLISFYEKMQSDKGSIPDRFSAQQFSDYHSELNMSSLELGDSALYFCASSLERGLDEQYFGPGTRLTVT.

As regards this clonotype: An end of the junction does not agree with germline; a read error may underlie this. The CDR3 loop reads CTSSLGGGEAFF. The CDR3 nucleotides read TGTACCAGCAGTCTAGGCGGGGGTGAAGCTTTCTTT. The rearrangement joins TRBV6-5 to TRBJ1-1, with TRBD1 as a possible D gene (5 bases). CDR1 MNHEY and CDR2 SVGAGI come from the germline V gene. The CDR3 length is 12 residues.

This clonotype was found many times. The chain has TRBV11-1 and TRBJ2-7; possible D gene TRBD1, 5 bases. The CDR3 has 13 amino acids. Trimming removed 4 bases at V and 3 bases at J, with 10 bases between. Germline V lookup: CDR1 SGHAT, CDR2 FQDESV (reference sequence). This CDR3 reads CASSSITGYEQYF. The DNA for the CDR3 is TGTGCCAGCAGCTCCATCACAGGCTACGAGCAGTACTTC.

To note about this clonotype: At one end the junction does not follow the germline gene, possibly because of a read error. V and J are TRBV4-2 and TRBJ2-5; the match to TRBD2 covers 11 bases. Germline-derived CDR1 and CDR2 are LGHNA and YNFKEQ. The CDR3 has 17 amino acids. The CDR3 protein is CASSQETSGGPGKTLYF. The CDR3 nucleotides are TGTGCCAGCAGCCAAGAAACTAGCGGGGGCCCCGGGAAGACCCTGTACTTC.

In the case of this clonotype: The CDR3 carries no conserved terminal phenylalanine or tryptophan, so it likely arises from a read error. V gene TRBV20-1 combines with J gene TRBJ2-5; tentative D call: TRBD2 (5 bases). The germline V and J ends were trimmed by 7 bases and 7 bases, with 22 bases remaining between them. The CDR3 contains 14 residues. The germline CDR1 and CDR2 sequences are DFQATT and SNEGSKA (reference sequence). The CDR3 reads CSVAPAHQEGTQYC. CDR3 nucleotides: TGCAGTGTTGCCCCCGCTCACCAAGAGGGGACCCAGTACTGC.

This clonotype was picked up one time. In DNA, the CDR3 is TGTGCCAGCAGCTCGATCGGACCGTCCATAGACACGCAGTATTTT. It yields the protein CASSSIGPSIDTQYF. The J gene is TRBJ2-3, the V gene TRBV11-2; D ambiguous. V was shortened by 4 bases and J by 9 bases, with 20 bases between the two germline ends. CDR3 length equals 15 residues. Germline loops: CDR1 SGHAT, CDR2 FQNNGV. The full variable domain, in which reference TRBV11-2 and TRBJ2-3 provide the parts outside the CDR3, is EAGVAQSPRYKIIEKRQSVAFWCNPISGHATLYWYQQILGQGPKLLIQFQNNGVVDDSQLPKDRFSAERLKGVDSTLKIQPAKLEDSAVYLCASSSIGPSIDTQYFGPGTRLTVL.

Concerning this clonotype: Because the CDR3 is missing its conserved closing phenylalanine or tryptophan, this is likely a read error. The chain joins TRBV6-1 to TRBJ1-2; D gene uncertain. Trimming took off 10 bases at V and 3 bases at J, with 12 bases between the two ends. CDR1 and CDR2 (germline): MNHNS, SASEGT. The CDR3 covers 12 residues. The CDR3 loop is CAISNMDYGYTS. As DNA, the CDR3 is TGTGCCATCAGCAACATGGACTATGGCTACACCTCC.